Listed below are T cell receptor beta chains from one sample, sequenced in a study of blood T cell repertoires in COVID-19. The table came from immunoSEQ multiplex PCR; TCRdb's copy has only in-frame clones and leaves some out. The repertoire holds about 190,000 clones, roughly 78% seen once, with approximately 3% in the top ten. Material for sequencing was peripheral blood. The origin of the receptors is a woman aged 80 or older with active or convalescent COVID-19. Each CDR3 is given without its conserved first and last residue. Each record gives: V gene, J gene, CDR3 protein.

>TRBV18|TRBJ2-5
ASSPGQGETQY
>TRBV24-1|TRBJ1-2
ATSDPGQGRGYGYT
>TRBV2|TRBJ1-6
ASSEEVAGNSPLH
>TRBV18|TRBJ2-2
ASSPRAGESGELF
>TRBV7-6|TRBJ1-3
ASSLALSGNTIY
>TRBV7-8|TRBJ2-2
ASSLVGGGSNTGELF
>TRBV2|TRBJ2-1
ASSVASGAYNEQF
>TRBV15|TRBJ2-5
ATSSYQETQY
>TRBV3-1/TRBV3-2|TRBJ2-3
ASRVSGGTTDTQY
>TRBV5-1|TRBJ1-6
ASSYALQGAALH
>TRBV7-2|TRBJ2-7
ASSLSVAYEQY
>TRBV28|TRBJ1-2
ASSLSPGVDGNYGYT
>TRBV2|TRBJ2-3
ASSVGTSVGTQY
>TRBV7-2|TRBJ2-7
ASSPIWVDRLNEQY
>TRBV30|TRBJ1-2
AWSLGQGQSNYGYT
>TRBV3-1/TRBV3-2|TRBJ1-2
ASSQDPGTGVSYT
>TRBV28|TRBJ2-5
ASRPAGNGETQY
>TRBV5-4|TRBJ1-6
ASSLRGRGSNSPLH
>TRBV6-5|TRBJ2-7
ASRRDSYEQY
>TRBV27|TRBJ2-7
ASTVRWGGVYEQY
>TRBV5-1|TRBJ2-3
ASSPGQPTTDTQY
>TRBV3-1/TRBV3-2|TRBJ1-2
ASRLQGADDYGYT
>TRBV5-4|TRBJ2-7
ASSSGSVQQY
>TRBV4-3|TRBJ1-6
ASSQEQTGLGRNSPLH
>TRBV27|TRBJ1-3
ASSHLGQTGNTIY
>TRBV15|TRBJ1-3
ATTEGQGLSGNTIY
>TRBV6-5|TRBJ1-3
ASTSGGAGNTIY
>TRBV3-1/TRBV3-2|TRBJ2-7
ASRLAGEQY
>TRBV30|TRBJ1-6
AWRQTDYTQFSSPLH
>TRBV7-9|TRBJ1-1
ASSPPGLAPLFAF
>TRBV28|TRBJ1-4
ASSFLQGGAEKLF
>TRBV9|TRBJ1-3
ASSESLLGGSGNTIY